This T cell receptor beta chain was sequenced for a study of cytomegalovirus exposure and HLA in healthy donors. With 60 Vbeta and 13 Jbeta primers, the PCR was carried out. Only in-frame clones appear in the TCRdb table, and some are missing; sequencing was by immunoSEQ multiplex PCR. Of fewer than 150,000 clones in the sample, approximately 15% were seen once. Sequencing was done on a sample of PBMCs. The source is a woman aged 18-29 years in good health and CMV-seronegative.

As DNA, the CDR3 is TGTGCCAGCAGCGTATTTTCTAGCGGGGACGAGCAGTACTTC. This gives the protein CASSVFSSGDEQYF. V and J are TRBV9 and TRBJ2-7; 9 bases map to TRBD2. Germline CDR1 reads SGDLS; CDR2 reads YYNGEE. The CDR3 totals 14 residues. After removal of 1 base from V and 5 bases from J, the junction contained 4 bases not matched to a gene.